This entry is about one TCR beta chain. This CDR3 contains 13 residues. Germline V gene data show CDR1 as KGHSH and CDR2 as LQKENI. The V end lost 0 bases, the J end lost 7 bases, and 10 bases lay between the germline ends. These data originate in a study of technical replicates of blood from a few donors. The method was immunoSEQ multiplex PCR; TCRdb's version includes in-frame clones alone and lacks a portion of them. The table lists fewer than 70,000 clones, 86% of them singletons, with over 5.5% in the top ten. The sample consisted of PBMCs. This chain joins TRBV18 and TRBJ2-7, with a tentative D call TRBD2 (6 bases). The TCR was taken from a human donor in good health. Some clones in this sample may be carry-over from other donors' samples. The CDR3 region is CASSPPGGIEQYF. The CDR3 DNA reads as TGTGCCAGCTCACCACCGGGAGGTATAGAGCAGTACTTC.